The rows below give T cell receptor beta chains drawn from one sample of a study of shared clonotypes between healthy human individuals. The repertoire was sequenced with immunoSEQ multiplex PCR; TCRdb's copy has only in-frame clones and lacks some. Among more than 2,000,000 clones listed, 80% to 95% were seen once. The sequencing input was naive CD4+ T cells from PBMCs. Receptors were obtained from a man between 18 and 35 years old in good health. Some clones in this sample may be carry-over from other donors' samples. CDR3s include the opening cysteine and the closing phenylalanine or tryptophan. Each record gives: clone size, V gene, D gene, J gene, CDR3 protein, CDR3 DNA. The D gene is left open where the match is weak. Clone size is shown for a subset of rows, as once, few, many or a class of expanded clone.

.,TRBV29-1,TRBD1,TRBJ1-2,CSVAGRQGPEGYTF,TGCAGCGTCGCCGGAAGACAGGGCCCGGAGGGCTACACCTTC
.,TRBV13,.,TRBJ2-2,CASSFAPTAGTGELFF,TGTGCCAGCAGCTTCGCCCCGACGGCAGGGACCGGGGAGCTGTTTTTT
.,TRBV28,TRBD2,TRBJ2-1,CASSFRGSYNEQFF,TGTGCCAGCAGTTTTCGCGGGAGTTACAATGAGCAGTTCTTC
.,TRBV7-3,.,TRBJ1-1,CASSSVRQITNTEAFF,TGTGCCAGCAGCTCCGTACGACAGATTACGAACACTGAAGCTTTCTTT
.,TRBV18,TRBD1,TRBJ1-1,CASSPMGQGLGTEAFF,TGTGCCAGCTCACCGATGGGACAGGGGTTAGGCACTGAAGCTTTCTTT
.,TRBV30,.,TRBJ1-4,CAWSDGPNLEKLFF,TGTGCCTGGAGTGATGGTCCGAACCTCGAAAAACTGTTTTTT
few,TRBV6-5,.,TRBJ1-5,CASSYSASGQPQHF,TGTGCCAGCAGTTACTCAGCGTCCGGTCAGCCCCAGCATTTT
.,TRBV19,TRBD1,TRBJ1-5,CASNTGDSNQPQHF,TGTGCCAGTAACACAGGGGATAGCAATCAGCCCCAGCATTTT
.,TRBV6-1,TRBD1,TRBJ1-5,CASCDRGYQPQHF,TGTGCCAGCTGTGACAGGGGATATCAGCCCCAGCATTTT
.,TRBV5-1,.,TRBJ1-2,CASSLAGSFDYGYTF,TGCGCCAGCAGCTTGGCCGGGAGTTTCGACTATGGCTACACCTTC
.,TRBV7-2,.,TRBJ2-3,CASSSLTGADTQYF,TGTGCCAGCAGCTCCCTGACAGGCGCAGATACGCAGTATTTT
once,TRBV4-3,TRBD1,TRBJ2-2,CASSRISGTGNTGELFF,TGCGCCAGCAGCCGGATTTCCGGGACAGGGAACACCGGGGAGCTGTTTTTT
.,TRBV7-2,TRBD2,TRBJ2-7,CASSLTSGYEQYF,TGTGCCAGCAGCCTAACTAGCGGGTACGAGCAGTACTTC
.,TRBV5-4,TRBD2,TRBJ2-7,CASSPGLAGGTYEQYF,TGTGCCAGCAGCCCAGGACTAGCGGGAGGCACCTACGAGCAGTACTTC
.,TRBV11-3,.,TRBJ2-7,CASSLSQAYEQYF,TGTGCCAGCAGCTTATCACAGGCCTACGAGCAGTACTTC
.,TRBV6-5,.,TRBJ1-2,CASSYSRVGYGYTF,TGTGCCAGCAGTTACTCCCGAGTGGGTTATGGCTACACCTTC
.,TRBV28,.,TRBJ2-5,CASSLAGSSGETQYF,TGTGCCAGCAGTTTGGCTGGGAGCTCCGGGGAGACCCAGTACTTC
.,TRBV6-5,TRBD2,TRBJ2-4,CASSYSGGRVNIQYF,TGTGCCAGCAGTTACTCCGGGGGGAGGGTTAACATTCAGTACTTC
.,TRBV7-2,TRBD2,TRBJ2-5,CASSSGSPLRAQYF,TGTGCCAGCAGTAGCGGGAGCCCTCTACGAGCCCAGTACTTC
.,TRBV5-1,TRBD2,TRBJ2-3,CASRLTSGASTDTQYF,TGCGCCAGCAGGCTAACTAGCGGAGCTAGCACAGATACGCAGTATTTT
.,TRBV7-9,TRBD1,TRBJ2-3,CASSLVGTGTGSSVPQYF,TGTGCCAGCAGCTTAGTCGGGACCGGGACAGGGTCATCCGTACCGCAGTATTTT
.,TRBV14,TRBD1,TRBJ1-2,CASSLAGGANYGYTF,TGTGCCAGCAGCCTTGCAGGGGGAGCTAACTATGGCTACACCTTC
once,TRBV28,TRBD2,TRBJ2-3,CASSLGGGEDTQYF,TGTGCCAGCAGTTTAGGGGGAGGGGAAGATACGCAGTATTTT
.,TRBV4-3,.,TRBJ1-2,CASSQDRGRYGYTF,TGCGCCAGCAGCCAAGATCGGGGGAGATATGGCTACACCTTC
.,TRBV5-4,.,TRBJ1-2,CASSLVFAGQYGYTF,TGTGCCAGCAGCTTGGTGTTTGCAGGCCAGTATGGCTACACCTTC
.,TRBV21-1,.,TRBJ1-1,CASSKGGSHIMNTEAFF,TGTGCCAGCAGCAAAGGGGGCAGCCATATCATGAACACTGAAGCTTTCTTT
.,TRBV5-1,.,TRBJ2-7,CASSLGTVQYEQYF,TGCGCCAGCAGCCTCGGGACGGTACAATACGAGCAGTACTTC
.,TRBV28,.,TRBJ1-1,CASSDPGTTEAFF,TGTGCCAGCAGTGATCCAGGGACCACTGAAGCTTTCTTT
.,TRBV10-3,.,TRBJ1-1,CAIRARGDTEAFF,TGTGCCATCAGGGCCAGGGGAGACACTGAAGCTTTCTTT
.,TRBV5-1,TRBD2,TRBJ2-7,CASSLVRTSGTYEQYF,TGCGCCAGCAGCTTGGTGAGGACTAGCGGTACCTACGAGCAGTACTTC
.,TRBV30,.,TRBJ1-2,CAWSGGLRRTGYTF,TGTGCCTGGAGTGGCGGCCTGAGGAGGACTGGCTACACCTTC
.,TRBV2,.,TRBJ2-1,CASRASAGSYNEQFF,TGTGCCAGCAGGGCTAGCGCTGGGTCCTACAATGAGCAGTTCTTC
.,TRBV14,.,TRBJ2-1,CASSQGVAKQFF,TGTGCCAGCAGCCAAGGGGTAGCTAAGCAGTTCTTC
.,TRBV4-1,TRBD2,TRBJ2-7,CASSRGTSGRVILNEQYF,TGCGCCAGCAGCCGAGGGACTAGCGGGAGGGTGATCCTCAACGAGCAGTACTTC
.,TRBV28,.,TRBJ2-1,CASSSNEQFF,TGTGCCAGCAGCAGCAATGAGCAGTTCTTC
once,TRBV7-8,.,TRBJ1-4,CASSIRRAPPWGEKLFF,TGTGCCAGCAGCATCCGTCGGGCCCCTCCTTGGGGCGAAAAACTGTTTTTT
.,TRBV6-1,.,TRBJ2-7,CASSDLGKVSEQYF,TGTGCCAGCAGTGATTTGGGCAAAGTCTCCGAGCAGTACTTC
.,TRBV14,.,TRBJ2-6,CASSHHHYSGANVLTF,TGTGCCAGCAGCCACCATCATTATTCTGGGGCCAACGTCCTGACTTTC
.,TRBV5-4,TRBD1,TRBJ2-7,CASSSAHTGAYEQYF,TGTGCCAGCAGCTCAGCTCATACAGGGGCCTACGAGCAGTACTTC
once,TRBV19,.,TRBJ2-7,CASSITGNAYEQYF,TGTGCCAGTAGTATAACGGGGAACGCCTACGAGCAGTACTTC
.,TRBV30,.,TRBJ2-2,CAWRTERMGRQGELFF,TGTGCCTGGAGGACAGAGAGAATGGGACGACAAGGGGAGCTGTTTTTT
.,TRBV4-1,.,TRBJ2-7,CASSQAASSYEQYF,TGCGCCAGCAGCCAAGCAGCTAGCTCCTACGAGCAGTACTTC
.,TRBV18,.,TRBJ1-1,CASSSQGGANTEAFF,TGTGCCAGCTCATCACAGGGCGGGGCGAACACTGAAGCTTTCTTT
.,TRBV28,.,TRBJ1-5,CASNRGGDGNQPQHF,TGTGCCAGCAATAGGGGAGGTGATGGCAATCAGCCCCAGCATTTT
.,TRBV19,.,TRBJ2-1,CASSRLELRENEQFF,TGTGCCAGTAGTAGGCTCGAGCTTAGAGAAAATGAGCAGTTCTTC
.,TRBV29-1,.,TRBJ2-1,CSVKGQISYNEQFF,TGCAGCGTTAAAGGACAGATTTCCTACAATGAGCAGTTCTTC